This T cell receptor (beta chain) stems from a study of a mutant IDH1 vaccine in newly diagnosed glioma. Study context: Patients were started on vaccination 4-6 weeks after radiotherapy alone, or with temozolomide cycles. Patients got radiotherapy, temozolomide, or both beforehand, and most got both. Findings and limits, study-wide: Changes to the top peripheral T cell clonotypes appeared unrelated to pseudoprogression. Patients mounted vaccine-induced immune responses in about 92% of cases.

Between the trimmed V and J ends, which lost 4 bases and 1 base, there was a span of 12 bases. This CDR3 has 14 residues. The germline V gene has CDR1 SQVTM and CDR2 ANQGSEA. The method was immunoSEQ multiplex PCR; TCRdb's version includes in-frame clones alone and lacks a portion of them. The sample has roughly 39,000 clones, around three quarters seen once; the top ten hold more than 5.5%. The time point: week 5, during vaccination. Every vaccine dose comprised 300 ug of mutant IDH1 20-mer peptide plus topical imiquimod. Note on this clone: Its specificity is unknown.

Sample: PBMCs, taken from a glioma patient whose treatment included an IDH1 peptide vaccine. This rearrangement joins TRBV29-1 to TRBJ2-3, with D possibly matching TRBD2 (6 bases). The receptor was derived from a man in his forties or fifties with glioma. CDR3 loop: CSVVVEGRTDTQYF. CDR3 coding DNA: TGCAGCGTTGTCGTGGAGGGGCGCACAGATACGCAGTATTTT.